Many counts were recorded for the clone carrying this T cell receptor beta chain. What it recognizes is unknown. Using its own MiXCR run on the reads, TCRdb lists one record per CDR3 protein. The data show around 740,000 distinct CDR3 sequences, approximately 34% seen once. This CDR3 comprises 17 residues. The V gene's germline CDR1 is SGHVS and CDR2 FQNEAQ. J was trimmed by 7 bases and V by 1 base; bases with no gene match: 12. This specimen belongs to a study of T cell repertoires in cytomegalovirus infection. Study at large: From public TCR beta signatures came an indication of both CMV infection and matching HLA type.

Study-level points and caveats: HLA-C-restricted CMV-specific TCR beta clonotypes prevailed in the ex vivo response.

Sample: PBMCs. The sequence was obtained from a human donor in good health (CMV status not recorded). Some clones in this sample may be carry-over from other donors' samples. This sequence joins TRBV7-8 and TRBJ1-2; the match to TRBD1 covers 10 bases. This CDR3 reads CASSLVRRDRGIRGYTF. The CDR3 DNA reads TGTGCCAGCAGCTTAGTTCGGAGGGACAGGGGCATTCGTGGCTACACCTTC.